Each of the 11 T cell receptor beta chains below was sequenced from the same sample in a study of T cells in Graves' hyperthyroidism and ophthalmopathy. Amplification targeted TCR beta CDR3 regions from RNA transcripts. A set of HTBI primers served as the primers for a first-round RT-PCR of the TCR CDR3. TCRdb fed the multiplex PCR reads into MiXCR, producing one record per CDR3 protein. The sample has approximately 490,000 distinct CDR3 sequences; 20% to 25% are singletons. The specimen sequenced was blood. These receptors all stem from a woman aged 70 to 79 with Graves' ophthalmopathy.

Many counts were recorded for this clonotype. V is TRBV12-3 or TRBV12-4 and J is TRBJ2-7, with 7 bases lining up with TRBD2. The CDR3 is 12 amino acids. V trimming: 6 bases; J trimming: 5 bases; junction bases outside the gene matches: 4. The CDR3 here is CASSRLAHEQYF. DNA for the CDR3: TGTGCCAGCAGCAGACTAGCCCACGAGCAGTACTTC.

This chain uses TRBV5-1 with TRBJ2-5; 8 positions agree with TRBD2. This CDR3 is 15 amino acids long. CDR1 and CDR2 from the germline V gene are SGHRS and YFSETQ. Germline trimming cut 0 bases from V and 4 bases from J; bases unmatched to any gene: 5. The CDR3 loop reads CASSLVTGGVETQYF. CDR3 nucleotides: TGCGCCAGCAGCTTGGTCACGGGAGGGGTAGAGACCCAGTACTTC.

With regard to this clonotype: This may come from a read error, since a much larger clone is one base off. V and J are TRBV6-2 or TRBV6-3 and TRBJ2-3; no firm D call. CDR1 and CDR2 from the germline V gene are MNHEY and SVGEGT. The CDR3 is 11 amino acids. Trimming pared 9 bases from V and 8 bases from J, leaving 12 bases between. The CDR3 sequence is CASGRFGTQYF. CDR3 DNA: TGTGCCAGTGGACGGTTCGGTACGCAGTATTTT.

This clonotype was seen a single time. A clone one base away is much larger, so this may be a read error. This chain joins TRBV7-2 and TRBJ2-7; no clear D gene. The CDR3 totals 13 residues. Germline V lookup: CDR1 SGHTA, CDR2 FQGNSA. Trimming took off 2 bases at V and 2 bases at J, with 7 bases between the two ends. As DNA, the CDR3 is TGTACCAGCAGCTTAATGACCGCCTACGAGCAGTACTTC. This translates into CTSSLMTAYEQYF.

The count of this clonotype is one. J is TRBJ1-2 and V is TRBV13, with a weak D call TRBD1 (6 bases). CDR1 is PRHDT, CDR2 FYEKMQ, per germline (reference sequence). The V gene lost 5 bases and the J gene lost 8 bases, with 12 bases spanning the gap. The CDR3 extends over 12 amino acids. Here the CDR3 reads CASSAAGAGYTF. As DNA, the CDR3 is TGTGCCAGCAGCGCGGCGGGGGCAGGCTACACCTTC.

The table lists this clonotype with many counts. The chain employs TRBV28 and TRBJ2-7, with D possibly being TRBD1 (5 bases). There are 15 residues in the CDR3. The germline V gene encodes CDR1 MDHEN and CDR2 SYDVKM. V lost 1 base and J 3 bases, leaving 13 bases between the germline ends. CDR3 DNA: TGTGCCAGCAGTTTATTGGGGCCTGAGGACTACGAGCAGTACTTC. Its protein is CASSLLGPEDYEQYF.

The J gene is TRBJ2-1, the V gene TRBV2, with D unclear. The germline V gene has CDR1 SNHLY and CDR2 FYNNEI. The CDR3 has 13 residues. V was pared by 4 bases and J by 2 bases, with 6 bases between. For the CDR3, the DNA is TGTGCCAGCAGTGTCAGGACCTACAATGAGCAGTTCTTC. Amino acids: CASSVRTYNEQFF.

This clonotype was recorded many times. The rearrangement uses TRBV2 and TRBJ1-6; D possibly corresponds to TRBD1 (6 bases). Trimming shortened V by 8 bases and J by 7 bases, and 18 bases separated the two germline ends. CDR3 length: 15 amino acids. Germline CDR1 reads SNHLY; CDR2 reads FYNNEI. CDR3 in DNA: TGTGCCAGCCAGGCGAGCAGGGGCTCGAATTCACCCCTCCACTTT. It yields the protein CASQASRGSNSPLHF.

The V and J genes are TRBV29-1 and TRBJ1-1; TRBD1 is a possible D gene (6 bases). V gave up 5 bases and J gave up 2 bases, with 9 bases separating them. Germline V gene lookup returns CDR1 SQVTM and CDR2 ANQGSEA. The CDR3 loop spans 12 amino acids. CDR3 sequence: CSVSQGNTEAFF. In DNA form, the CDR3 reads TGCAGCGTTTCACAGGGAAACACTGAAGCTTTCTTT.

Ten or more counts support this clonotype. The CDR3 here is CASRDRASYEQYF. CDR3 nucleotide sequence: TGTGCCAGCAGGGACCGGGCTTCCTACGAGCAGTACTTC. This rearrangement joins TRBV7-2 to TRBJ2-7; D unresolved. V lost 6 bases and J lost 1, with 10 bases in between. The CDR3 totals 13 residues. CDR1 and CDR2 from the germline V gene are SGHTA and FQGNSA.

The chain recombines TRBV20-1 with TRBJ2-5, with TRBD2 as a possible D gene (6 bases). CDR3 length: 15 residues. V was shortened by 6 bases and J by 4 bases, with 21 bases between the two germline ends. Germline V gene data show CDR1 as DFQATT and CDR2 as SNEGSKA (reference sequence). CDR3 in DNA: TGCAGTGCCGGACACGGGGCGGGATTCGGAGAGACCCAGTACTTC. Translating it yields CSAGHGAGFGETQYF.